Listed below are T cell receptor beta chains from one sample, sequenced in a study of OX40 agonist ivuxolimab in advanced cancers. Assay used: immunoSEQ multiplex PCR; TCRdb lists only in-frame clones, some missing. The profile shows more than 70,000 clones, roughly 85% of them singletons. The input for sequencing was CD4+ or CD8+ T cells sorted from blood, taken in a trial of the OX40 agonist ivuxolimab. Every receptor here comes from an adult with an advanced solid tumor such as melanoma, head and neck, liver or kidney cancer. Both conserved end residues are part of each CDR3. A D gene is named only where the DNA matches it firmly. Clone size is shown for a subset of rows, as once, few, many or a class of expanded clone.

>TRBJ2-7|TRBD2|-|TRBV11-3
TGTGCCAGCAGCCTGACGAGCGGGATTGCGTCCTACGAGCAGTACTTC
CASSLTSGIASYEQYF
>TRBJ2-7|TRBD2|-|TRBV30
TGTGCCTGGAGTAGTGGACTAGCGGGATACGAGCAGTACTTC
CAWSSGLAGYEQYF
>TRBJ1-2|-|-|TRBV6-5
TGTGCCAGCACCTCCTGGCAGGAAGGGGGCTACACCTTC
CASTSWQEGGYTF
>TRBJ1-5|-|-|TRBV23-1
TGCGCCACCGCGACCCGACAGGCGAATCAGCCCCAGCATTTT
CATATRQANQPQHF
>TRBJ2-7|-|-|TRBV28
TGTGCCAGCAGTACAGTTTACGAGCAGTACTTC
CASSTVYEQYF
>TRBJ1-1|-|-|TRBV6-5
TGTGCCAGCAGTAAGGAGAGCACTGAAGCTTTCTTT
CASSKESTEAFF
>TRBJ2-3|-|-|TRBV11-3
TGTGCCAGCAGCCTTGGCAGGGGGGACTCAGATACGCAGTATTTT
CASSLGRGDSDTQYF
>TRBJ1-2|TRBD1|-|TRBV18
TGTGCCGGCTCACCGATCCGGGACAGTCGTCACTATGGCTACACCTTC
CAGSPIRDSRHYGYTF
>TRBJ2-1|-|-|TRBV5-1
TGCGCCAGCAGCCTCGACGGGAGCTCCTACAATGAGCAGTTCTTC
CASSLDGSSYNEQFF
>TRBJ2-3|TRBD2|once|TRBV27
TGTGCCAGCAGTTCAAATCCGGGACTAACAGATACGCAGTATTTT
CASSSNPGLTDTQYF
>TRBJ1-1|-|-|TRBV11-3
TGTGCCAGCAGTCTCACAGGGAACGTGGATGAAGCTTTCTTT
CASSLTGNVDEAFF
>TRBJ1-2|-|-|TRBV19
TGTGCCAGTAGTATACAACAAGGCTACACCTTC
CASSIQQGYTF
>TRBJ2-5|-|-|TRBV5-1
TGCGCCAGCAGCTTGGGTGTACAGGGTGTAGAGACCCAGTACTTC
CASSLGVQGVETQYF
>TRBJ2-3|-|-|TRBV2
TGTGCCAGCAGTGGTTCGGACAGCTACAGAGGAGATACGCAGTATTTT
CASSGSDSYRGDTQYF
>TRBJ2-1|-|-|TRBV5-1
TGCGCCAGCAGCTTGGACGGGGTCATGTACAATGAGCAGTTCTTC
CASSLDGVMYNEQFF
>TRBJ2-3|TRBD2|-|TRBV4-2
TGTGCCAGCAGCGGCCTAGCGGTCACAGATACGCAGTATTTT
CASSGLAVTDTQYF
>TRBJ1-1|TRBD1|-|TRBV11-2
TGTGCCAGCAGTCAAGGACAGGGCGTCACTGAAGCTTTCTTT
CASSQGQGVTEAFF
>TRBJ2-7|TRBD2|-|TRBV7-2
TGTGCCAGCAGCTTAACTAGCGGGGGGACCCACTCCTACGAGCAGTACTTC
CASSLTSGGTHSYEQYF
>TRBJ1-1|-|-|TRBV4-1
TGCGCCAGCAGCCCGGGTGCGTGGGGGCGGAGTGAAGCTTTCTTT
CASSPGAWGRSEAFF
>TRBJ1-2|TRBD1|-|TRBV11-2
TGTGCCAGCAGCATAGGACAGGGCGGTCTCTATGGCTACACCTTC
CASSIGQGGLYGYTF
>TRBJ2-5|-|-|TRBV6-6
TGTGCCAGCAGTTACCCACAGGGGAGGGGAGAGACCCAGTACTTC
CASSYPQGRGETQYF
>TRBJ2-3|-|-|TRBV9
TGTGCCAGCAGCGTAGGGGGCGATACGCAGTATTTT
CASSVGGDTQYF
>TRBJ2-7|TRBD1|once|TRBV5-6
TGTGCCAGCAGCAAAGACAGGGTAGGCGAGCAGTACTTC
CASSKDRVGEQYF
>TRBJ2-3|-|-|TRBV5-1
TGCGCCTCTAAGACTGGTCCAGATACGCAGTATTTT
CASKTGPDTQYF
>TRBJ2-2|-|-|TRBV2
TGTGCCAGCAAGGGGTCTCCCGACACCGGGGAGCTGTTTTTT
CASKGSPDTGELFF
>TRBJ2-7|TRBD2|-|TRBV9
TGTGCCAGCAGCCCTAGGACTAGCGGGAGTGTATACGAGCAGTACTTC
CASSPRTSGSVYEQYF
>TRBJ2-7|-|-|TRBV7-2
TGTGCCAGCAGCTTTTCACAGGGCGGCGAGCAGTACTTC
CASSFSQGGEQYF
>TRBJ2-2|-|once|TRBV27
TGTGCCAGCAGTTTATGGTTGGATTGGGGGGCCGGCGGGGAGCTGTTTTTT
CASSLWLDWGAGGELFF
>TRBJ1-3|-|-|TRBV18
TGTGCCAGCTCACCCCCAGAAGGTTATGCAGGAAACACCATATATTTT
CASSPPEGYAGNTIYF
>TRBJ2-6|-|few|TRBV7-9
TGTGCCAGCAGGTCCTCTGGGGCCAACGTCCTGACTTTC
CASRSSGANVLTF
>TRBJ1-5|-|-|TRBV6-5
TGTGCCAGCAGTTACAGGGGAACTCGGGGTCAGCCCCAGCATTTT
CASSYRGTRGQPQHF
>TRBJ2-5|-|-|TRBV4-1
TGCGCCAGCAGCCAAGATCCCGTGGGGAAGGCCCAGTACTTC
CASSQDPVGKAQYF
>TRBJ2-5|-|-|TRBV2
TGTGCCAGCAGTGAAGCGTCCTTACAAGAGACCCAGTACTTC
CASSEASLQETQYF
>TRBJ2-5|TRBD1|-|TRBV5-4
TGTGCCAGCAGCTCCTACAGGGGAGAGACCCAGTACTTC
CASSSYRGETQYF
>TRBJ1-5|-|-|TRBV19
TGTGCCAGTAGTATTACGGTGGTTCAGCCCCAGCATTTT
CASSITVVQPQHF
>TRBJ1-2|-|-|TRBV11-2
TGTGCCAGCAGCTCGGAAGGAAATGGCTACACCTTC
CASSSEGNGYTF
>TRBJ2-7|-|-|TRBV27
TGTGCCAGCAGTTTACGCATGTTCTACGAGCAGTACTTC
CASSLRMFYEQYF
>TRBJ2-1|TRBD2|-|TRBV7-2
TGTGCCAGCAGCTTAAGGTGGTGGGGACTAAACAATGAGCAGTTCTTC
CASSLRWWGLNNEQFF
>TRBJ2-3|-|-|TRBV5-3
TGTGCCAGCAGCCCCGTCCCCCGCTCAGATACGCAGTATTTT
CASSPVPRSDTQYF
>TRBJ1-4|TRBD1|-|TRBV6-6
TGTGCCAGCAGTACGGGACAGGGGCAGAGTGAAAAACTGTTTTTT
CASSTGQGQSEKLFF
>TRBJ2-1|-|once|TRBV27
TGTGCCAGCAGTTTTCTTGCGAAGGACTTCAGCTCCTACAATGAGCAGTTCTTC
CASSFLAKDFSSYNEQFF
>TRBJ2-7|TRBD2|-|TRBV11-3
TGTGCCAGCAGCCTCGGACTAGCGGGGCCGGGGGAGCAGTACTTC
CASSLGLAGPGEQYF
>TRBJ2-5|TRBD2|-|TRBV30
TGTGCCTGGAGTAAAAGCGGGACGGGGACCCAGTACTTC
CAWSKSGTGTQYF
>TRBJ1-4|TRBD1|-|TRBV7-8
TGTGCCAGCAGCCCGACAGGGGGCTTTAATGAAAAACTGTTTTTT
CASSPTGGFNEKLFF
>TRBJ1-1|-|-|TRBV29-1
TGCAGCGTTGACGGCCAGGGGCGGGACACTGAAGCTTTCTTT
CSVDGQGRDTEAFF
>TRBJ2-3|-|-|TRBV30
TGTGCCTGGAGTGTAGACGGGGCAGATACGCAGTATTTT
CAWSVDGADTQYF
>TRBJ1-5|-|-|TRBV6-1
TGTGCCAGCAGGGGGACTCCGTCGGGCAATCAGCCCCAGCATTTT
CASRGTPSGNQPQHF
>TRBJ2-3|-|-|TRBV19
TGTGCCAGTAGTATTCAGGGTACGCAGTATTTT
CASSIQGTQYF
>TRBJ2-1|-|-|TRBV6-5
TGTGCCAGCAGAGGGGGTGGGCCTGGGAATGAGCAGTTCTTC
CASRGGGPGNEQFF
>TRBJ2-5|TRBD2|-|TRBV9
TGTGCCAGCAGCGCTAGCGGGGGGTACCAAGAGACCCAGTACTTC
CASSASGGYQETQYF
>TRBJ2-2|TRBD2|-|TRBV7-6
TGTGCCAGCAGCTTAGAAGCGGGAGGAGGGGGCACCGGGGAGCTGTTTTTT
CASSLEAGGGGTGELFF